This T cell receptor (beta chain) was obtained from a study of regulatory T cells in long-lasting Graves disease. Investigators prepared the TCR beta libraries by applying iRepertoire HTBI primers and Arm-PCR of CDR3 regions. MiXCR was run by TCRdb on the multiplex PCR reads, yielding one entry per CDR3 protein. This sample carries roughly 300,000 distinct CDR3 sequences, more than 20% of them seen once, and the ten largest clones take about 61%. Per the germline V gene, CDR1 is SGHRS and CDR2 is YFSETQ. The CDR3 runs to 17 residues. Unmatched junction bases numbered 12, after V lost 1 base and J lost 3 bases. Time point defined: persistent/refractory GD, antithyroid drugs over 5 years with positive TRAb. The TCR library was made from RNA that had been extracted from PBMCs in TRIzol.

This clonotype originated in a female donor with Graves disease. This sample comprised peripheral blood mononuclear cells (PBMCs), obtained when the disease was refractory, from a patient treated with antithyroid drugs. The gene calls are TRBV5-1 and TRBJ2-7; 8 bases line up with TRBD1. In nucleotides, the CDR3 is TGCGCCAGCAGCTTGAATCCTAGGACAGGGACAAACTACGAGCAGTACTTC. Amino acids: CASSLNPRTGTNYEQYF. The full variable domain, completed using reference TRBV5-1 and TRBJ2-7, is KAGVTQTPRYLIKTRGQQVTLSCSPISGHRSVSWYQQTPGQGLQFLFEYFSETQRNKGNFPGRFSGRQFSNSRSEMNVSTLELGDSALYLCASSLNPRTGTNYEQYFGPGTRLTVT.